The 22 T cell receptor beta chains below all came from one sample that was sequenced in a study of glioma-infiltrating T cells. The iRepertoire nested amplicon-rescue multiplex PCR amplified TCR alpha and beta CDR3s from RNA. TCRdb reprocessed the multiplex PCR reads with MiXCR, giving one entry per CDR3 protein. The sample consists of about 140,000 distinct CDR3 sequences, roughly 43% of them appearing once. Sequencing was performed on glioma tissue, nonneoplastic brain tissue, or PBMCs (not recorded which). The receptors here all came from a human donor with low-grade glioma or glioblastoma, undergoing nonglioma brain surgery, or in good health (not recorded which).

With respect to this clonotype: The germline gene is not matched at one end of the junction; a read error may be the cause. J is TRBJ2-5 and V is TRBV11-2, with TRBD2 identical over 8 bases. Germline values: CDR1 SGHAT, CDR2 FQNNGV. The CDR3 extends over 15 amino acids. The CDR3 nucleotides are TGTGCCGGCAGCATTAGCGGGGACCGCCAAGAAGCCCAGTACTTC. It specifies CAGSISGDRQEAQYF. Together with reference TRBV11-2 and TRBJ2-5, the CDR3 gives the full variable domain: EAGVAQSPRYKIIEKRQSVAFWCNPISGHATLYWYQQILGQGPKLLIQFQNNGVVDDSQLPKDRFSAERLKGVDSTLKIQPAKLEDSAVYLCAGSISGDRQEAQYFGPGTRLLVL.

This clonotype was detected a few times. The rearrangement links TRBV20-1 to TRBJ1-4; 9 nucleotides match TRBD1. The ends lost 1 base at V and 7 bases at J; junction bases unmatched: 4. Germline V gene lookup returns CDR1 DFQATT and CDR2 SNEGSKA (reference sequence). The CDR3 contains 14 residues. CDR3 residues: CSARAETGGEKLFF. In DNA, the CDR3 is TGCAGTGCTAGAGCAGAGACAGGGGGTGAAAAACTGTTTTTT.

The chain joins TRBV9 to TRBJ2-3; 7 bases are shared with TRBD2. The CDR3 runs to 15 residues. After removal of 3 bases from V and 7 bases from J, the junction contained 11 bases not matched to a gene. CDR1 is SGDLS, CDR2 YYNGEE, per germline. In DNA form, the CDR3 reads TGTGCCAGCAGCGAGCGGGACTCCTCCTCAAATACGCAGTATTTT. It specifies CASSERDSSSNTQYF.

This chain joins TRBV11-2 and TRBJ1-1; D is ambiguous. CDR3 length equals 14 residues. The V and J ends lost 1 base and 8 bases respectively, with 14 bases between them. Germline CDR1 reads SGHAT; CDR2 reads FQNNGV. CDR3 amino acids: CASSLGGSPREAFF. The CDR3 DNA follows: TGTGCCAGCAGCTTAGGTGGCTCTCCCCGGGAAGCTTTCTTT. Full variable domain (missing parts from reference TRBV11-2 and TRBJ1-1): EAGVAQSPRYKIIEKRQSVAFWCNPISGHATLYWYQQILGQGPKLLIQFQNNGVVDDSQLPKDRFSAERLKGVDSTLKIQPAKLEDSAVYLCASSLGGSPREAFFGQGTRLTVV.

In nucleotides, the CDR3 is TGCAGCGTTGAACTACTACGGACAGGGGGACTTTTAGAGACCCAGTACTTC. Its protein is CSVELLRTGGLLETQYF. This chain links TRBV29-1 with TRBJ2-5; 10 bases are shared with TRBD1. This CDR3 comprises 17 residues. Unmatched junction bases numbered 13, after V lost 2 bases and J lost 4 bases. Germline V gives CDR1 SQVTM, CDR2 ANQGSEA.

A remark on this clonotype: Sequence at one end of the junction differs from germline and may be a read error. The chain couples TRBV24-1 to TRBJ2-5, with D possibly matching TRBD2 (5 bases). The CDR3 runs 13 residues. From germline, CDR1 is KGHDR and CDR2 SFDVKD. The CDR3 is CATSDFEGETEYF. The CDR3 region has the DNA TGTGCCACCAGTGATTTTGAGGGAGAGACCGAGTACTTC.

V is TRBV7-9 and J is TRBJ2-1; D ambiguous. V lost 3 bases and J lost 9, with 6 bases in between. The CDR3 runs to 11 residues. Per germline, CDR1 SEHNR and CDR2 FQNEAQ (reference sequence). The CDR3 coding sequence is TGTGCCAGCAGCTTCCCCCTTGAGCAGTTCTTC. Protein: CASSFPLEQFF.

This chain connects TRBV6-5 to TRBJ1-3; TRBD1 matches at 10 bases. The CDR3 runs to 15 residues. Germline CDR1 reads MNHEY; CDR2 reads SVGAGI. V was clipped by 5 bases and J by 3 bases; unmatched bases: 4. DNA for the CDR3: TGTGCCAGCAGTGTTGGGACAGGGGTTGGAAACACCATATATTTT. Translation gives CASSVGTGVGNTIYF.

The rearrangement joins TRBV27 to TRBJ2-5; 11 bases fit TRBD1. Germline V gene lookup returns CDR1 MNHEY and CDR2 SMNVEV (reference sequence). Losses at the gene ends were 7 bases for V and 6 bases for J; bases not matched to a gene: 10. The CDR3 totals 15 residues. The CDR3 bases are TGTGCCAGCACAACTCGGGACAGGGGGGCCAAGACCCAGTACTTC. Protein product: CASTTRDRGAKTQYF.

The chain couples TRBV27 to TRBJ2-7; 8 bases align to TRBD2. Germline CDR1 and CDR2: MNHEY and SMNVEV (reference sequence). The CDR3 loop spans 14 amino acids. The junction had 7 bases not matched to a gene; V was cut back by 4 bases and J by 5 bases. The DNA of the CDR3 is TGTGCCAGCAGTTGGGCTAGCGGGTCCCACGAGCAGTACTTC. Its protein is CASSWASGSHEQYF.

This clonotype was seen a few times. V gene TRBV20-1 combines with J gene TRBJ2-3; no clear D gene. V lost 4 bases to trimming and J lost 5 bases, with 16 bases between them. The CDR3 contains 14 residues. The germline V gene has CDR1 DFQATT and CDR2 SNEGSKA (reference sequence). As DNA, the CDR3 is TGCAGTGCTAATCTGGTGGGATTAGGAGATACGCAGTATTTT. Encoded protein: CSANLVGLGDTQYF.

The rearrangement uses TRBV20-1 and TRBJ2-5; 10 nucleotides match TRBD2. Germline CDR1 and CDR2: DFQATT and SNEGSKA (reference sequence). Trimming removed 5 bases from V and 4 bases from J; junction bases left unmatched: 4. The CDR3 contains 13 residues. Here the CDR3 reads CSAGAGGIETQYF. CDR3 DNA sequence: TGCAGTGCTGGAGCGGGGGGGATAGAGACCCAGTACTTC.

This clonotype was observed a few times. The chain joins TRBV7-9 to TRBJ2-7; the D gene is possibly TRBD2 (6 bases). This CDR3 has 13 amino acids. Trimming pared 5 bases from V and 3 bases from J, leaving 11 bases between. CDR1 and CDR2 (germline): SEHNR, FQNEAQ (reference sequence). The CDR3 DNA reads as TGTGCCAGCAGCACTGGGGGGTACTACGAGCAGTACTTC. This gives the protein CASSTGGYYEQYF.

The V gene is TRBV20-1, the J gene TRBJ1-2; D is unclear. V shed 5 bases and J shed 7 bases, with 11 bases lying between them. Germline values: CDR1 DFQATT, CDR2 SNEGSKA (reference sequence). This CDR3 is 11 amino acids long. In DNA, the CDR3 is TGCAGTGCTTACTCGTGGAGTGGCTACACCTTC. This sequence encodes CSAYSWSGYTF.

This clonotype was detected a few times. The chain couples TRBV6-1 to TRBJ2-7; D ambiguous. CDR1 is MNHNS, CDR2 SASEGT, per germline. The CDR3 has 12 amino acids. Trimming took 5 bases from V and 0 from J, leaving 5 bases between them. The CDR3, as DNA: TGTGCCAGCAGTTTGACCTCCTACGAGCAGTACTTC. This encodes CASSLTSYEQYF.

This clonotype has a handful of counts. The J gene is TRBJ1-5, the V gene TRBV4-2; 7 bases are shared with TRBD1. Germline assignment: CDR1 LGHNA and CDR2 YNFKEQ. V shed 0 bases, J shed 4 bases, and the junction held 9 bases outside the gene matches. The CDR3 runs 17 residues. CDR3 in DNA: TGTGCCAGCAGCCAAGATCGTGAGACAGGGTTTAATCAGCCCCAGCATTTT. Amino acids: CASSQDRETGFNQPQHF.

For this clonotype: Just one base apart from a much larger clone, this may be a read error. The rearrangement links TRBV20-1 to TRBJ2-1; the D gene is possibly TRBD2 (6 bases). Germline V gene lookup returns CDR1 DFQATT and CDR2 SNEGSKA (reference sequence). Trimming left V 4 bases short and J 13 bases short, with 35 bases between. The CDR3 length is 18 residues. CDR3 protein: CSATPQGTGTLGLETQFF. Written as DNA, the CDR3 is TGCAGTGCTACCCCCCAAGGGACCGGGACTTTAGGGTTAGAGACCCAGTTCTTC.

The rearrangement uses TRBV6-1 and TRBJ2-3; tentatively, D is TRBD1 (6 bases). Trimming removed 0 bases from V and 2 bases from J, with 9 bases in between. Germline V CDR1 and CDR2: MNHNS, SASEGT. The CDR3 consists of 15 residues. CDR3 sequence: CASSEAGTYTDTQYF. DNA for the CDR3: TGTGCCAGCAGTGAAGCAGGGACATACACAGATACGCAGTATTTT.

This chain connects TRBV6-1 to TRBJ2-3; perhaps TRBD2 as D (5 bases). Germline V CDR1 and CDR2: MNHNS, SASEGT. The length of the CDR3 is 13 residues. V lost 7 bases to trimming and J lost 2 bases, with 10 bases between them. The CDR3 loop is CASKAAHTDTQYF. The CDR3 DNA sequence: TGTGCCAGCAAAGCGGCGCACACAGATACGCAGTATTTT.

A few counts support this clonotype. The chain carries TRBV27 and TRBJ1-1; 9 nucleotides line up with TRBD1. The CDR3 has 15 residues. The germline gives CDR1 MNHEY, CDR2 SMNVEV (reference sequence). V was pared by 9 bases and J by 4 bases, with 12 bases of the junction left unmatched. This CDR3 reads CARLGDRELSTEAFF. The CDR3 DNA reads TGTGCCAGGCTAGGGGACAGGGAATTGAGCACTGAAGCTTTCTTT.

This clonotype was seen at least ten times. The chain uses TRBV27 and TRBJ1-1, with 7 bases matching TRBD1. The J segment lost 2 bases and the V segment lost 3 bases, leaving 6 bases of the junction unmatched. Germline V gene sequence: CDR1 MNHEY, CDR2 SMNVEV (reference sequence). This CDR3 comprises 15 residues. The CDR3, as DNA: TGTGCCAGCAGTTTCACGGGACAGATTAACACTGAAGCTTTCTTT. Translated: CASSFTGQINTEAFF.

This clonotype was detected a few times. The V and J genes are TRBV2 and TRBJ1-5; D is ambiguous. Per the germline V gene, CDR1 is SNHLY and CDR2 is FYNNEI. The CDR3 length is 14 residues. Trimming left V 5 bases short and J 2 bases short, with 10 bases between. CDR3 loop: CASSRGEGNQPQHF. In DNA, the CDR3 is TGTGCCAGCAGTCGGGGTGAGGGCAATCAGCCCCAGCATTTT.